This TCR beta chain was sequenced in a study of human T cells and chemical hapten exposure. Germline V CDR1 and CDR2: SEHNR, FQNEAQ (reference sequence). This CDR3 has 14 amino acids. The germline V and J ends were trimmed by 4 bases and 2 bases, with 12 bases remaining between them. In this sample, this clonotype turned up many times. TCRdb re-analysed the RACE reads in MiXCR, keeping a single row per CDR3 protein. The sample has around 99,000 distinct CDR3 sequences; over 10% are singletons. Time point here: patch test 1, 2 weeks after DPC sensitization. Treatment meaning: therapeutic diphenylcyclopropenone sensitization with weekly scalp DPC.

The V and J genes are TRBV7-9 and TRBJ2-7; the D gene is possibly TRBD1 (6 bases). The TCR was taken from a woman between 35 and 50 years old with alopecia areata. Some clones in this sample may be carry-over from other donors' samples. Sequenced here: whole blood, sampled in connection with sensitization to the hapten diphenylcyclopropenone (DPC). CDR3 loop: CASSSRDTPYEQYF. The CDR3 DNA is TGTGCCAGCAGCTCCCGGGACACCCCCTACGAGCAGTACTTC.